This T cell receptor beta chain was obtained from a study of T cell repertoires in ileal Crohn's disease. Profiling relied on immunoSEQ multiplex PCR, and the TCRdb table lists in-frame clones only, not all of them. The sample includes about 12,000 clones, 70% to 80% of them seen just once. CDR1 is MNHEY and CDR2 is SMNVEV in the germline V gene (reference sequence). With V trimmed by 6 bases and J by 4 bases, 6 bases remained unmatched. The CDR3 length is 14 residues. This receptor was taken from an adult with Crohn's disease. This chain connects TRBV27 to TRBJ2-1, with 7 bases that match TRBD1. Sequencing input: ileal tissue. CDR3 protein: CASSLMTGYNEQFF. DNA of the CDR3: TGTGCCAGCAGCCTTATGACAGGGTACAATGAGCAGTTCTTC.